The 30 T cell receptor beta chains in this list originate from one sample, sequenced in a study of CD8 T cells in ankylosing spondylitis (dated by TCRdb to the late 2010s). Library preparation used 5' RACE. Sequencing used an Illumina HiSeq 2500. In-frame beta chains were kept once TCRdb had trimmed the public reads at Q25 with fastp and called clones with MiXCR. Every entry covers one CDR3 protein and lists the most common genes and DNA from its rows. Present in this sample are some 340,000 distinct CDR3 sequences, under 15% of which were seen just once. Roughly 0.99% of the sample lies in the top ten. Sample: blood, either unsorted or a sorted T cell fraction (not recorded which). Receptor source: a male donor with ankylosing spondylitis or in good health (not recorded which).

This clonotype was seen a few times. The DNA for the CDR3 is TGTGCCAGCTCTCGGGCCCTAGGCGCAGATACGCAGTATTTT. Its protein product is CASSRALGADTQYF. J is TRBJ2-3 and V is TRBV18; D is uncertain. CDR1 and CDR2 from the germline V gene are KGHSH and LQKENI. There are 14 residues in the CDR3. Trimming took off 6 bases at V and 4 bases at J, with 14 bases between the two ends.

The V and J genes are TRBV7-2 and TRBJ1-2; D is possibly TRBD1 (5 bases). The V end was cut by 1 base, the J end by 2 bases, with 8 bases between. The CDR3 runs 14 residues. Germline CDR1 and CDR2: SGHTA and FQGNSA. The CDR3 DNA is TGTGCCAGCAGCTTAGGGGACCCGAACTATGGCTACACCTTC. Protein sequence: CASSLGDPNYGYTF.

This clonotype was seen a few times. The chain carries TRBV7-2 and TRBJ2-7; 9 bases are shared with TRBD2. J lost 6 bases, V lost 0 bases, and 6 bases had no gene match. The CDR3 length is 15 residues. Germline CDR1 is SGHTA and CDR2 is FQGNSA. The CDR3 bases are TGTGCCAGCAGCTTAGCGTTGGGACTAGCAGGCGAGCAGTACTTC. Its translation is CASSLALGLAGEQYF.

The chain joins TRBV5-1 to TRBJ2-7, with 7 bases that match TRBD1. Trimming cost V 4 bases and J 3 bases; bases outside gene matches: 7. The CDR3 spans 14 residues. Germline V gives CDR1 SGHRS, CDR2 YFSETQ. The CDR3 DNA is TGCGCCAGCAGCGCCGGGGACAGCTTCTACGAGCAGTACTTC. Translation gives CASSAGDSFYEQYF.

CDR3 DNA sequence: TGTGCCAGCAGCTTGGTGATGGGGGATTCGGGCGAGCAGTACTTC. Its protein product is CASSLVMGDSGEQYF. The chain couples TRBV5-5 to TRBJ2-7, with D perhaps assigned TRBD1 or TRBD2 (5 bases each). The CDR3 extends over 15 amino acids. The germline V gene has CDR1 SGHKS and CDR2 YYEKEE (reference sequence). V lost 0 bases and J lost 6, with 16 bases in between.

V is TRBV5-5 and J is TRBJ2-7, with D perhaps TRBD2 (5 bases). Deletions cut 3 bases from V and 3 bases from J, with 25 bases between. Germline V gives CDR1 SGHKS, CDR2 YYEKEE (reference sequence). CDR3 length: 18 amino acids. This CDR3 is CASSSIPSSIERVYEQYF. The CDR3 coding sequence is TGTGCCAGCAGCTCAATACCATCCTCGATTGAGAGGGTCTACGAGCAGTACTTC.

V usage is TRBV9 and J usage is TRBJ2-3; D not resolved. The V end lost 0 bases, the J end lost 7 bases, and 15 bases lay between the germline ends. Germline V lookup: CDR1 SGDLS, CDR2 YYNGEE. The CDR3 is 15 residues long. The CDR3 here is CASSVDSRPGHTQYF. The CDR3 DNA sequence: TGTGCCAGCAGCGTAGACTCCAGGCCTGGGCATACGCAGTATTTT.

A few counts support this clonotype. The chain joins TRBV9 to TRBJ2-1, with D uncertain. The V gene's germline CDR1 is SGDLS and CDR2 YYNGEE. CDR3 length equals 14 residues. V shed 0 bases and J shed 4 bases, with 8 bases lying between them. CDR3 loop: CASSVDAGYNEQFF. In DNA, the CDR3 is TGTGCCAGCAGCGTAGACGCCGGATACAATGAGCAGTTCTTC.

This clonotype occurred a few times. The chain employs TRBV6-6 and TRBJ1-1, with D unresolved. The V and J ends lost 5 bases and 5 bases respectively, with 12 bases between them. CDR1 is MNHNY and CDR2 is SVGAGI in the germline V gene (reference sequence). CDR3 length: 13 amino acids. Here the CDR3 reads CASSKTSGTEAFF. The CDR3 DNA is TGTGCCAGCAGTAAAACATCAGGAACTGAAGCTTTCTTT.

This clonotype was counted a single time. The DNA for the CDR3 is TGTGCCAGCAGTTACGACACTGGGGGGGATACGCAGTATTTT. Translated: CASSYDTGGDTQYF. The chain combines TRBV6-5 with TRBJ2-3; tentatively, D is TRBD2 (6 bases). Between the trimmed V and J ends, which lost 2 bases and 6 bases, there was a span of 12 bases. This CDR3 is 14 amino acids long. Germline V gene sequence: CDR1 MNHEY, CDR2 SVGAGI.

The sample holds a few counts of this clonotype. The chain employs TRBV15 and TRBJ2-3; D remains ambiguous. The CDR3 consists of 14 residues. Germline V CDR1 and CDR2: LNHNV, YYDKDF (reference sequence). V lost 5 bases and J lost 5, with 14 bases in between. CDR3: CATSASRSGDTQYF. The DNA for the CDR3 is TGTGCCACCAGCGCATCGCGGTCGGGAGATACGCAGTATTTT.

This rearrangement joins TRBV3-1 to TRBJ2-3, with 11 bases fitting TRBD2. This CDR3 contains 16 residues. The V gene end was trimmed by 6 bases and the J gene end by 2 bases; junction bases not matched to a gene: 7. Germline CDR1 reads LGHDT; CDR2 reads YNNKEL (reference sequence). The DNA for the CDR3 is TGTGCCAGCAGTCCTACGACTAGCGGGAACACAGATACGCAGTATTTT. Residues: CASSPTTSGNTDTQYF.

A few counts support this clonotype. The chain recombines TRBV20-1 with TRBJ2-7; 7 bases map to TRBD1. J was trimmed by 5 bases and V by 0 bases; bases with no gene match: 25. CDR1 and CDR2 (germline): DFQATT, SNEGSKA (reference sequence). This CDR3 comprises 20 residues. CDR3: CSARDHKVGSWTGPLDEQYF. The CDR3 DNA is TGCAGTGCTAGAGATCATAAAGTTGGGTCCTGGACAGGACCTCTGGACGAGCAGTACTTC.

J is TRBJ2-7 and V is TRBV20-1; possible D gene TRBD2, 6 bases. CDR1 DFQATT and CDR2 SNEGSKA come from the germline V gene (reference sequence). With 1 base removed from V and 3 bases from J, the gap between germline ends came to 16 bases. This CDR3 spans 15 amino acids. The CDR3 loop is CSARGTGGGNYEQYF. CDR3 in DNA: TGCAGTGCTAGAGGTACCGGAGGAGGGAACTACGAGCAGTACTTC.

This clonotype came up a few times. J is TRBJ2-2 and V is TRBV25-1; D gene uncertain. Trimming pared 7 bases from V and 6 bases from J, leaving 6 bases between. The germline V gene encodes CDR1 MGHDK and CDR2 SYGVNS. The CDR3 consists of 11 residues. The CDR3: CASKNSGELFF. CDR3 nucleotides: TGTGCCAGCAAAAACTCCGGGGAGCTGTTTTTT.

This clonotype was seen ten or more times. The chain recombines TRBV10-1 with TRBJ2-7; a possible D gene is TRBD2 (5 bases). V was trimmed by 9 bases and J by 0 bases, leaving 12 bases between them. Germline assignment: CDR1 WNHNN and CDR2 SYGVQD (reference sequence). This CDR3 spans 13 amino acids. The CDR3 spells CARPPGSSYEQYF. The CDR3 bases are TGCGCCAGGCCGCCGGGGAGCTCCTACGAGCAGTACTTC.

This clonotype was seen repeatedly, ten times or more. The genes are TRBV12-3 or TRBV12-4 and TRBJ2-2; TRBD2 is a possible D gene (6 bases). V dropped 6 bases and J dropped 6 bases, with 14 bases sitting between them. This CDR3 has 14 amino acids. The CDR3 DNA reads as TGTGCCAGCAGACACAAACTAGCTCCCGGGGAGCTGTTTTTT. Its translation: CASRHKLAPGELFF.

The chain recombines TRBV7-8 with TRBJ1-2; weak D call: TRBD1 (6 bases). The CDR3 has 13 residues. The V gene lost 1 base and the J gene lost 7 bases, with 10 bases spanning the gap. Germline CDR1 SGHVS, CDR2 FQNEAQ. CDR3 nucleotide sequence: TGTGCCAGCAGCTTAGGGGGGGGCCGTGGCTACACCTTC. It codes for CASSLGGGRGYTF.

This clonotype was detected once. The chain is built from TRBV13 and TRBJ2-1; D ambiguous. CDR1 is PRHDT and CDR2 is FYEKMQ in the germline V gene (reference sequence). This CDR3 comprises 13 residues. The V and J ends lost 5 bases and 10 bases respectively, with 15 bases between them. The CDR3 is CASSKRWASEQFF. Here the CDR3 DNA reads TGTGCCAGCAGCAAAAGGTGGGCCAGCGAGCAGTTCTTC. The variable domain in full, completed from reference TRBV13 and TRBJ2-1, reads AAGVIQSPRHLIKEKRETATLKCYPIPRHDTVYWYQQGPGQDPQFLISFYEKMQSDKGSIPDRFSAQQFSDYHSELNMSSLELGDSALYFCASSKRWASEQFFGPGTRLTVL.

The CDR3 spells CSAARDLGATEAFF. The CDR3 nucleotides read TGCAGTGCTGCAAGAGACCTGGGGGCCACTGAAGCTTTCTTT. The J gene is TRBJ1-1, the V gene TRBV20-1; TRBD1 might be the D (6 bases). CDR3 length equals 14 residues. Germline V gives CDR1 DFQATT, CDR2 SNEGSKA (reference sequence). V shed 5 bases and J shed 4 bases, with 17 bases lying between them.

CDR3: CASSLRESSYNSPLHF. In nucleotides, the CDR3 is TGCGCCAGCAGCTTGCGGGAGAGCTCCTATAATTCACCCCTCCACTTT. This chain connects TRBV5-1 to TRBJ1-6; unclear D gene. The CDR3 runs to 16 residues. CDR1 SGHRS and CDR2 YFSETQ come from the germline V gene. Trimming took off 1 base at V and 0 bases at J, with 8 bases between the two ends. Full variable domain (rest looked up from reference TRBV5-1 and TRBJ1-6): KAGVTQTPRYLIKTRGQQVTLSCSPISGHRSVSWYQQTPGQGLQFLFEYFSETQRNKGNFPGRFSGRQFSNSRSEMNVSTLELGDSALYLCASSLRESSYNSPLHFGNGTRLTVT.

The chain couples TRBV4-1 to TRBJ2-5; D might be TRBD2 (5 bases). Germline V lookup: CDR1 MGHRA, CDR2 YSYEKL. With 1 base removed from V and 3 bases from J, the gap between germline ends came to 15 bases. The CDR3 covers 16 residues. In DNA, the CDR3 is TGCGCCAGCAGCCAAGTAACTAGACTCCATAAAGAGACCCAGTACTTC. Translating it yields CASSQVTRLHKETQYF.

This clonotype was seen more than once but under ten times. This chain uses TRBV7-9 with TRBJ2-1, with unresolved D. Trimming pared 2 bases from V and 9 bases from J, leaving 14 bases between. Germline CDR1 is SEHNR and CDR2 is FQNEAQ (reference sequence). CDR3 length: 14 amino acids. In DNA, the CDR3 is TGTGCCAGCAGCTTACTGAGGAAGCAAAGTGAGCAGTTCTTC. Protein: CASSLLRKQSEQFF.

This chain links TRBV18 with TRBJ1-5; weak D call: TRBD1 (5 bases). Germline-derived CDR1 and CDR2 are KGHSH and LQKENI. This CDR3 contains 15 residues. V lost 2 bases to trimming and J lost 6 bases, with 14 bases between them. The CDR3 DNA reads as TGTGCCAGCTCACCAGGGGGGGAAAGGGCTCAGCCCCAGCATTTT. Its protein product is CASSPGGERAQPQHF.

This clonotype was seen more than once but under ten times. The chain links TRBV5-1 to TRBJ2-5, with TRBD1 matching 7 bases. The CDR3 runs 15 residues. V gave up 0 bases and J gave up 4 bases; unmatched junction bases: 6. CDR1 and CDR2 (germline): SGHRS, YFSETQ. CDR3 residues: CASSLAGHRGETQYF. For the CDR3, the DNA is TGCGCCAGCAGCTTGGCCGGCCACAGGGGAGAGACCCAGTACTTC.

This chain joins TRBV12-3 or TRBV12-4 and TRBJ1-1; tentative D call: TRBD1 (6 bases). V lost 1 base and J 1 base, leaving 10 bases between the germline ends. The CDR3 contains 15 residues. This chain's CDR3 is CASSLGGAKNTEAFF. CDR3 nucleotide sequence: TGTGCCAGCAGTTTAGGGGGGGCCAAGAACACTGAAGCTTTCTTT.

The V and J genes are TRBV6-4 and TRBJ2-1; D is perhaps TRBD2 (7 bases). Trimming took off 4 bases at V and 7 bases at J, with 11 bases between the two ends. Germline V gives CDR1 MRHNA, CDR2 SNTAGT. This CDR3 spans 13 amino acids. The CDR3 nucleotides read TGTGCCAGCAGTGCCGAGGGGGGGAATGAGCAGTTCTTC. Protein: CASSAEGGNEQFF.

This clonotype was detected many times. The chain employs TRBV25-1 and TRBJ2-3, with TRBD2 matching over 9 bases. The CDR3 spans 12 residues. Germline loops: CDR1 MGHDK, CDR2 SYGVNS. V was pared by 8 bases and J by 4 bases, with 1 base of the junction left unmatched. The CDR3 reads CASWTSADTQYF. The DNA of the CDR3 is TGTGCCAGCTGGACTAGCGCAGATACGCAGTATTTT.

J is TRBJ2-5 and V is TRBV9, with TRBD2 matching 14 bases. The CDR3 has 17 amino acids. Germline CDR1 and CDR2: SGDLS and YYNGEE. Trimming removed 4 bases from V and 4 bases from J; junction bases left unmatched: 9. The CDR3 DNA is TGTGCCAGCAGCCCCGGGACTAGCGGGAGAACCGGAGAGACCCAGTACTTC. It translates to CASSPGTSGRTGETQYF.

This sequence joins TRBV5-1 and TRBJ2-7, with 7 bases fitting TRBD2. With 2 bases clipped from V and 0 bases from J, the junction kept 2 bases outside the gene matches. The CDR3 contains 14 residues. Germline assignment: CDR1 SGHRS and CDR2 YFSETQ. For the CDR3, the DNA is TGCGCCAGCAGCTTCGGGGGGAACTCCTACGAGCAGTACTTC. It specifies CASSFGGNSYEQYF.